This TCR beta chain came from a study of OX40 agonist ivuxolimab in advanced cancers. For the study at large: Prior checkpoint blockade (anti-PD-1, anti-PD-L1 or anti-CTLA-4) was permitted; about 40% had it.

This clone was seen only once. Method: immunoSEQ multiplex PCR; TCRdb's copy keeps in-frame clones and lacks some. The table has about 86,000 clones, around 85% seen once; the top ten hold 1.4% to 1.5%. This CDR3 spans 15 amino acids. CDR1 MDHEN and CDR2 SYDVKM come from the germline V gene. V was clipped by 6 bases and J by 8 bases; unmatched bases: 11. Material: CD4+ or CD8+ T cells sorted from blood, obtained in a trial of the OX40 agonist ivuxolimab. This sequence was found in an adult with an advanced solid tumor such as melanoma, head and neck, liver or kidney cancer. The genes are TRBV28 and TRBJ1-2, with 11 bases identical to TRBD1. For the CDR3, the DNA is TGTGCCAGCAGCACCTTTACCGGGACAGGGGGAGGCTACACCTTC. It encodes CASSTFTGTGGGYTF.